This T cell receptor (beta chain) comes out of a study of blood T cells in healthy people across ages. PCR was performed a second time for roughly 7 to 11 cycles using a sample-barcoded 5' primer and a J-beta primer mix. TCRdb processed the 5' RACE reads anew with MiXCR; each CDR3 protein has one entry. Seen here are fewer than 1,000,000 distinct CDR3 sequences, about 42% observed once, and the top ten hold approximately 19%. The CDR3 is made up of 15 amino acids. V was clipped by 6 bases and J by 5 bases; unmatched bases: 6. The germline CDR1 and CDR2 sequences are SNHLY and FYNNEI. Whole-study findings and limits: Both higher diversity and more naive CD4+ cells marked long-lived donors when set against aged donors. It was held that the diversity estimates obtained from one million T cells were underestimates.

Details on this clonotype: Its antigen is undetermined.

Donors were healthy Caucasian individuals from Russia aged roughly 6 to 100. Roughly 9 milliliters of peripheral blood were drawn from each donor. This TCR was sampled from a man aged 55 to 70 in good health. The chain uses TRBV2 and TRBJ2-1, with 11 nucleotides matching TRBD2. Material for sequencing was blood. In DNA, the CDR3 is TGTGCCAGCAGAGAGGGACTAGCGGCAAACAATGAGCAGTTCTTC. Residues: CASREGLAANNEQFF.